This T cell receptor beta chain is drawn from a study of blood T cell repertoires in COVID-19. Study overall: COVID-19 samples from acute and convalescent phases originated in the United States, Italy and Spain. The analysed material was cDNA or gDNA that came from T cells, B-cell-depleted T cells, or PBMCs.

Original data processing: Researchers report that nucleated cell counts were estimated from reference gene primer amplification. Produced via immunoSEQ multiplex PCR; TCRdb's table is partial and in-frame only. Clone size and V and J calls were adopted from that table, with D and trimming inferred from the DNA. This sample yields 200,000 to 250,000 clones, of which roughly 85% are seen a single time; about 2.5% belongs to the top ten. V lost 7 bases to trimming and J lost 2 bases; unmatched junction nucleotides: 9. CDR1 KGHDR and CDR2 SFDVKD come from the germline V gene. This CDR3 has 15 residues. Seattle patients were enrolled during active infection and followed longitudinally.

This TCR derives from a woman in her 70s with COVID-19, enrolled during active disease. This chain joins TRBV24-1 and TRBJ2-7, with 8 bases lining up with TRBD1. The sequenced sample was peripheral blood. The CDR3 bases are TGTGCCACCAGCCCCGCCGGGACAGGTACCTACGAGCAGTACTTC. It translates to CATSPAGTGTYEQYF.